Listed below are T cell receptor beta chains from one sample, sequenced in a study of shared clonotypes between healthy human individuals. Measured with immunoSEQ multiplex PCR; TCRdb has only the in-frame clones, and not every one. The sample has 2.3 million or so clones, 85% to 95% seen once. The specimen sequenced was naive CD4+ T cells from PBMCs. These TCRs come from a man aged 18 to 30 in good health. Some clones in this sample may be carry-over from other donors' samples. CDR3s include the opening cysteine and the closing phenylalanine or tryptophan. D genes are given only for firm matches. Rows may omit the clone size; those that give it use once, few, many or a size class.

V gene	clone size	D gene	J gene	CDR3 protein	CDR3 DNA
TRBV7-6	-	-	TRBJ2-1	CASSFTMNSYNEQFF	TGTGCCAGCAGCTTTACGATGAACTCCTACAATGAGCAGTTCTTC
TRBV7-9	-	-	TRBJ1-1	CASSLFRGNTEAFF	TGTGCCAGCAGCTTATTCCGGGGGAACACTGAAGCTTTCTTT
TRBV5-1	-	-	TRBJ2-3	CASTNDGSSTDTQYF	TGCGCCAGCACTAACGACGGATCTAGCACAGATACGCAGTATTTT
TRBV28	-	TRBD2	TRBJ2-7	CASSSPGLADYEQYF	TGTGCCAGCAGTTCCCCGGGACTAGCGGACTACGAGCAGTACTTC
TRBV28	-	TRBD1	TRBJ1-2	CASSSSGGAYGYTF	TGTGCCAGCAGTTCGTCAGGGGGAGCCTATGGCTACACCTTC
TRBV4-2	-	TRBD2	TRBJ2-7	CASSSSGLAPWDEQYF	TGTGCCAGCAGCTCCTCTGGACTAGCCCCCTGGGACGAGCAGTACTTC
TRBV5-4	-	-	TRBJ1-4	CASSLGGWANEKLFF	TGTGCCAGCAGCTTGGGGGGATGGGCTAATGAAAAACTGTTTTTT
TRBV6-1	-	-	TRBJ1-3	CASTRQGSGNTIYF	TGTGCCAGCACACGGCAGGGATCTGGAAACACCATATATTTT
TRBV7-9	once	TRBD2	TRBJ2-7	CASFTAGGSSYEQYF	TGTGCCAGCTTCACAGCTGGCGGGAGCTCCTACGAGCAGTACTTC
TRBV7-8	-	TRBD2	TRBJ2-5	CASSPRLAGLQETQYF	TGTGCCAGCAGCCCACGACTAGCGGGACTCCAAGAGACCCAGTACTTC
TRBV11-2	-	-	TRBJ2-4	CASSPGTTQYF	TGTGCCAGCAGCCCCGGGACAACTCAGTACTTC
TRBV6-5	-	-	TRBJ2-7	CASSYSSAYVYEQYF	TGTGCCAGCAGTTACTCTTCAGCATATGTTTACGAGCAGTACTTC
TRBV7-2	-	-	TRBJ1-1	CASSLALRNTEAFF	TGTGCCAGCAGCTTAGCTCTCAGGAACACTGAAGCTTTCTTT
TRBV28	-	-	TRBJ2-5	CASSPGGGYQETQYF	TGTGCCAGCAGCCCAGGCGGAGGGTATCAAGAGACCCAGTACTTC
TRBV6-1	-	-	TRBJ1-5	CASSRQASNQPQHF	TGTGCCAGCAGTCGACAGGCTAGCAATCAGCCCCAGCATTTT
TRBV28	-	TRBD1	TRBJ2-6	CASVTGGSGANVLTF	TGTGCCAGTGTGACAGGGGGCTCTGGGGCCAACGTCCTGACTTTC
TRBV5-4	-	-	TRBJ1-1	CASSSRGTEAFF	TGTGCCAGCAGCTCCAGGGGTACTGAAGCTTTCTTT
TRBV7-9	-	-	TRBJ1-3	CASSYGASGNTIYF	TGTGCCAGCAGCTACGGGGCCTCTGGAAACACCATATATTTT
TRBV5-1	-	-	TRBJ1-2	CASSLGWKQQGYTF	TGCGCCAGCAGCTTAGGTTGGAAACAACAAGGCTACACCTTC
TRBV6-1	-	TRBD2	TRBJ2-7	CASSVTSGTYEQYF	TGTGCCAGCAGTGTTACTAGCGGGACCTACGAGCAGTACTTC
TRBV27	once	-	TRBJ2-2	CASTQLGSRNTGELFF	TGTGCCAGCACCCAGCTTGGTAGCCGGAACACCGGGGAGCTGTTTTTT
TRBV28	-	-	TRBJ1-5	CASGWEGNQPQHF	TGTGCCAGCGGCTGGGAGGGCAATCAGCCCCAGCATTTT
TRBV5-6	-	-	TRBJ2-3	CASSGFRPGGDTQYF	TGTGCCAGCAGCGGCTTTAGACCGGGCGGAGATACGCAGTATTTT
TRBV14	-	TRBD1	TRBJ2-7	CASSPGTGGFYEQYF	TGTGCCAGCAGCCCCGGGACAGGGGGATTCTACGAGCAGTACTTC